Shown below are 10 T cell receptor beta chains from a single sample sequenced in a study of blood T cell repertoires in COVID-19. Only in-frame clones appear in the TCRdb table, and some are missing; sequencing was by immunoSEQ multiplex PCR. The table includes 35,000 to 45,000 clones, 70% to 80% detected once. The source material was peripheral blood. The receptors shown here come from an older man with acute or convalescent COVID-19.

Concerning this clone: One end of the junction varies from germline; a read error may be responsible. The rearrangement uses TRBV19 and TRBJ2-7, with D possibly being TRBD2 (6 bases). Germline V lookup: CDR1 LNHDA, CDR2 SQIVND (reference sequence). The CDR3 extends over 15 amino acids. CDR3 region: CASRPAPGLYYVQYF. The CDR3 nucleotides read TGTGCCAGTAGACCCGCCCCGGGACTTTATTACGTGCAGTACTTC.

This chain connects TRBV2 to TRBJ2-5; 11 bases align to TRBD2. This CDR3 is built from 15 residues. The J segment lost 5 bases and the V segment lost 11 bases, leaving 13 bases of the junction unmatched. Germline V CDR1 and CDR2: SNHLY, FYNNEI. The CDR3 bases are TGTGCCTCCGATCCGGGTAGCGGGAGGGGGGAGACCCAGTACTTC. This encodes CASDPGSGRGETQYF. Full variable domain (missing parts from reference TRBV2 and TRBJ2-5): EPEVTQTPSHQVTQMGQEVILRCVPISNHLYFYWYRQILGQKVEFLVSFYNNEISEKSEIFDDQFSVERPDGSNFTLKIRSTKLEDSAMYFCASDPGSGRGETQYFGPGTRLLVL.

The genes are TRBV14 and TRBJ1-2; D is uncertain. The CDR3 spans 13 residues. CDR1 and CDR2 (germline): SGHDN, FVKESK. The germline V and J ends were trimmed by 3 bases and 0 bases, with 5 bases remaining between them. For the CDR3, the DNA is TGTGCCAGCAGCCAGGCCTCTAACTATGGCTACACCTTC. Translating it yields CASSQASNYGYTF.

The chain combines TRBV7-9 with TRBJ1-6, with a tentative D call TRBD1 (5 bases). The CDR3 extends over 15 amino acids. In germline, CDR1 is SEHNR, CDR2 FQNEAQ (reference sequence). V was cut by 4 bases and J by 10 bases, with 17 bases left in between. The CDR3 protein is CASSSQTAGSSPLHF. In DNA form, the CDR3 reads TGTGCCAGCAGCTCCCAGACGGCAGGGTCCTCACCCCTCCACTTT.

This sequence joins TRBV5-8 and TRBJ1-1; D is perhaps TRBD1 (6 bases). The CDR3 has 15 amino acids. Trimming removed 4 bases from V and 1 base from J, with 14 bases in between. The germline gives CDR1 SGHTS, CDR2 YDEGEE. The CDR3 sequence is CASSHGQIRNTEAFF. The CDR3, as DNA: TGTGCCAGCAGCCACGGACAGATCAGGAACACTGAAGCTTTCTTT.

V and J are TRBV4-3 and TRBJ2-7, with a weak D call TRBD2 (5 bases). V lost 1 base, J lost 0 bases, and 13 bases lay in between. Germline CDR1 is LGHNA and CDR2 is YSLEER. The CDR3 totals 16 residues. As DNA, the CDR3 is TGCGCCAGCAGCCAAGGGTACTCCGGGGTCTCCTACGAGCAGTACTTC. This sequence encodes CASSQGYSGVSYEQYF.

This clone is deemed medium-sized. This rearrangement joins TRBV15 to TRBJ2-7, with 9 bases aligning to TRBD2. Per the germline V gene, CDR1 is LNHNV and CDR2 is YYDKDF (reference sequence). The ends lost 2 bases at V and 7 bases at J; junction bases unmatched: 3. The CDR3 has 13 amino acids. The DNA for the CDR3 is TGTGCCACCAGCAGAATAGCGGGGGAGGAGCAGTACTTC. Encoded protein: CATSRIAGEEQYF.

The V and J genes are TRBV25-1 and TRBJ1-2; 8 bases are a match to TRBD1. Trimming took 3 bases from V and 6 from J; bases not matched to a gene: 15. CDR1 and CDR2 (germline): MGHDK, SYGVNS. There are 17 residues in the CDR3. CDR3 coding DNA: TGTGCCAGCAGTGATGGGGGGGTGGCAGGGGGCATGAATGGCTACACCTTC. Translation gives CASSDGGVAGGMNGYTF.

This chain connects TRBV6-6 to TRBJ1-3; 8 bases map to TRBD1. The germline gives CDR1 MNHNY, CDR2 SVGAGI (reference sequence). This CDR3 is built from 18 residues. J lost 0 bases, V lost 5 bases, and 12 bases had no gene match. The DNA for the CDR3 is TGTGCCAGCAGTCTACCCCGGGACAGGCGAAGCTCTGGAAACACCATATATTTT. Its protein product is CASSLPRDRRSSGNTIYF.

The gene calls are TRBV28 and TRBJ2-3; 10 nucleotides align to TRBD2. V trimming: 5 bases; J trimming: 2 bases; junction bases outside the gene matches: 10. The CDR3 has 17 amino acids. Germline-derived CDR1 and CDR2 are MDHEN and SYDVKM. The CDR3 region is CASSLEVAGGLTDTQYF. CDR3 nucleotide sequence: TGTGCCAGCAGTCTCGAGGTAGCGGGAGGCCTCACAGATACGCAGTATTTT.